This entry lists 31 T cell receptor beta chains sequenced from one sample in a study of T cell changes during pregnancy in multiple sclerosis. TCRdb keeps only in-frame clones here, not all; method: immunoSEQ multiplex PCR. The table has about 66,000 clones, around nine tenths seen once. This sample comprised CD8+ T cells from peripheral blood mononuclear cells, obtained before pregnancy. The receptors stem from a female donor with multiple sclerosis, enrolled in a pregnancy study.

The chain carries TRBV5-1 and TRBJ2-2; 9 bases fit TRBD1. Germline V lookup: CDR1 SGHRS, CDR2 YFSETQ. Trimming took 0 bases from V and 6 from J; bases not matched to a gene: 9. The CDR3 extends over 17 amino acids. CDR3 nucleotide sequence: TGCGCCAGCAGCTTGGGACCGGGACAGGGTTCGGCCGGGGAGCTGTTTTTT. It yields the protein CASSLGPGQGSAGELFF.

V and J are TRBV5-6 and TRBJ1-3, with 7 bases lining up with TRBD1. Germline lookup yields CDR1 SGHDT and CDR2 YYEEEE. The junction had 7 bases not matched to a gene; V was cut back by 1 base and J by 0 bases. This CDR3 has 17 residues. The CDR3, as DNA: TGTGCCAGCAGCTTGAGAGGGGACAGCATCTCTGGAAACACCATATATTTT. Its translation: CASSLRGDSISGNTIYF. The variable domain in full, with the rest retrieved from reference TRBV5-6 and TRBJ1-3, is DAGVTQSPTHLIKTRGQQVTLRCSPKSGHDTVSWYQQALGQGPQFIFQYYEEEERQRGNFPDRFSGHQFPNYSSELNVNALLLGDSALYLCASSLRGDSISGNTIYFGEGSWLTVV.

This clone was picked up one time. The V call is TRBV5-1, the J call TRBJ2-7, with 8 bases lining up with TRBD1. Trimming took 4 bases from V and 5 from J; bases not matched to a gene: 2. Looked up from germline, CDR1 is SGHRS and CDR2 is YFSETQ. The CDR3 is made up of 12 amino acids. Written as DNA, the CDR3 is TGCGCCAGCAGCAGGACAGGGAACGAGCAGTACTTC. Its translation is CASSRTGNEQYF.

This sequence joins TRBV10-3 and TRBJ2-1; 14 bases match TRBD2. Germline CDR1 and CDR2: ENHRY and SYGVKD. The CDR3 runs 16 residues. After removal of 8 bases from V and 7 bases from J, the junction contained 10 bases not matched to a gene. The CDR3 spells CAILRTSGGPPNEQFF. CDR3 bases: TGTGCCATCCTGAGGACTAGCGGGGGGCCGCCAAATGAGCAGTTCTTC.

As DNA, the CDR3 is TGTGCCAGCAGCGACGGACAGGGGCCAACTAATGAAAAACTGTTTTTT. Amino acids: CASSDGQGPTNEKLFF. The rearrangement uses TRBV9 and TRBJ1-4; the match to TRBD1 covers 9 bases. CDR1 and CDR2 (germline): SGDLS, YYNGEE. The CDR3 contains 16 residues. The J segment lost 0 bases and the V segment lost 3 bases, leaving 3 bases of the junction unmatched. The full variable domain, in which reference TRBV9 and TRBJ1-4 provide the parts outside the CDR3, is DSGVTQTPKHLITATGQRVTLRCSPRSGDLSVYWYQQSLDQGLQFLIQYYNGEERAKGNILERFSAQQFPDLHSELNLSSLELGDSALYFCASSDGQGPTNEKLFFGSGTQLSVL.

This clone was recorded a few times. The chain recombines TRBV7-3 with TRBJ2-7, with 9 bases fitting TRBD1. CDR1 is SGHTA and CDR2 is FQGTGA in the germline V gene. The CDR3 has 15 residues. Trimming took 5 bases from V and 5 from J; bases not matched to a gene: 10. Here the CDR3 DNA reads TGTGCCAGCAGCCCTACAGGGGGCGAAGTCCACGAGCAGTACTTC. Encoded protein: CASSPTGGEVHEQYF.

The CDR3 sequence: CAISESGRGEVDEKLFF. The CDR3 nucleotides are TGTGCCATCAGTGAGTCGGGCAGGGGAGAAGTGGATGAAAAACTGTTTTTT. This chain uses TRBV10-3 with TRBJ1-4; a possible D gene is TRBD1 (6 bases). There are 17 residues in the CDR3. Germline CDR1 reads ENHRY; CDR2 reads SYGVKD. V lost 0 bases, J lost 6 bases, and 17 bases lay in between.

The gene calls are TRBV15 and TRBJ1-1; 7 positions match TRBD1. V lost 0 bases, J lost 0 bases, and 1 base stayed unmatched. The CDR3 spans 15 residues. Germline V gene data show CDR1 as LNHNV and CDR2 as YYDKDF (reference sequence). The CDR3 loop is CATSRDTGVNTEAFF. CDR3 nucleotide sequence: TGTGCCACCAGCAGAGATACAGGGGTGAACACTGAAGCTTTCTTT. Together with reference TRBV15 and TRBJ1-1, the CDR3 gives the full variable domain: DAMVIQNPRYQVTQFGKPVTLSCSQTLNHNVMYWYQQKSSQAPKLLFHYYDKDFNNEADTPDNFQSRRPNTSFCFLDIRSPGLGDTAMYLCATSRDTGVNTEAFFGQGTRLTVV.

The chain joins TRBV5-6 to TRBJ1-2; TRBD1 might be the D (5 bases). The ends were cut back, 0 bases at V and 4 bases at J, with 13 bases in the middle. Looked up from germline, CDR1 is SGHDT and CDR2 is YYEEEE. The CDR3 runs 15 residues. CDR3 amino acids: CASSLVVQGFYGYTF. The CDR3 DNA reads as TGTGCCAGCAGCTTGGTGGTTCAGGGATTCTATGGCTACACCTTC.

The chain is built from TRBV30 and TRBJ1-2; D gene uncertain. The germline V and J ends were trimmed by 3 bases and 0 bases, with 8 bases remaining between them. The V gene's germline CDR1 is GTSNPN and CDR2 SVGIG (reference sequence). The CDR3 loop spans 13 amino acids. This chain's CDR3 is CAWSTVTNYGYTF. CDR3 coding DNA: TGTGCCTGGAGCACTGTGACTAACTATGGCTACACCTTC.

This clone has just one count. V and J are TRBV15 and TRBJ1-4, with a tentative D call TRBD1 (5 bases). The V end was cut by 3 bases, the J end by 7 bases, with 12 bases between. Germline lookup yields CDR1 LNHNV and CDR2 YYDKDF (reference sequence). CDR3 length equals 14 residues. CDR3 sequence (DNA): TGTGCCACCAGCAGGCTGAACGGGGGTGAAAAACTGTTTTTT. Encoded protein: CATSRLNGGEKLFF.

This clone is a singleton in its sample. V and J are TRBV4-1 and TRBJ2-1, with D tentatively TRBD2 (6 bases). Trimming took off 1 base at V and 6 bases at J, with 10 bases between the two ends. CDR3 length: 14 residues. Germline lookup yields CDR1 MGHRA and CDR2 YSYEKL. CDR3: CASSQGGTSNEQFF. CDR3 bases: TGCGCCAGCAGCCAAGGGGGGACTTCCAATGAGCAGTTCTTC.

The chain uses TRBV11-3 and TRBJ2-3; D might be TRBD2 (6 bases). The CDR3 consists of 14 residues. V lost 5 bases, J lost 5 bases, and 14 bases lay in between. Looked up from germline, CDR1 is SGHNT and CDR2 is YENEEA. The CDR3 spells CASSPGRGEDTQYF. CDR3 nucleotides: TGTGCCAGCAGCCCAGGGCGGGGAGAAGATACGCAGTATTTT.

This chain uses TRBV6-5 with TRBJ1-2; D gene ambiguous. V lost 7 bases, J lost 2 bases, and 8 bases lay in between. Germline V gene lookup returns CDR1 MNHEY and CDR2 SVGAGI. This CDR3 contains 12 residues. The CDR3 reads CASMRPNYGYTF. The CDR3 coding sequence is TGTGCCAGCATGCGCCCGAACTATGGCTACACCTTC.

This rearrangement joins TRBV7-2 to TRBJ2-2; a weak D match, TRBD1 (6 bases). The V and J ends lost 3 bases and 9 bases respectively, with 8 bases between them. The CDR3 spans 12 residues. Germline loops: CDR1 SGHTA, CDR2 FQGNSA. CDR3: CASSFDRRELFF. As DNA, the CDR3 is TGTGCCAGCAGCTTCGACAGGCGGGAGCTGTTTTTT. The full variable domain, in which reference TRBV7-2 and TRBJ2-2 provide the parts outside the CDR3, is GAGVSQSPSNKVTEKGKDVELRCDPISGHTALYWYRQSLGQGLEFLIYFQGNSAPDKSGLPSDRFSAERTGGSVSTLTIQRTQQEDSAVYLCASSFDRRELFFGEGSRLTVL.

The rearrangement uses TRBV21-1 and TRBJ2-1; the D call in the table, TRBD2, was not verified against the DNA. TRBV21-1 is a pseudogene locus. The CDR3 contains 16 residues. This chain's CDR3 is CASSKGGTSRPSEQFF. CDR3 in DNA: TGTGCCAGCAGCAAAGGGGGGACTAGCCGTCCATCTGAGCAGTTCTTC.

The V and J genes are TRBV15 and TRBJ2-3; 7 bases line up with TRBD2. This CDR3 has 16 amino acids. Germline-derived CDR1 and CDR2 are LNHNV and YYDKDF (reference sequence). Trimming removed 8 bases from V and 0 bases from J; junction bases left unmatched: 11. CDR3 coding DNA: TGTGCCACCCGGGGTGCTGGGACTACTAGCACAGATACGCAGTATTTT. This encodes CATRGAGTTSTDTQYF.

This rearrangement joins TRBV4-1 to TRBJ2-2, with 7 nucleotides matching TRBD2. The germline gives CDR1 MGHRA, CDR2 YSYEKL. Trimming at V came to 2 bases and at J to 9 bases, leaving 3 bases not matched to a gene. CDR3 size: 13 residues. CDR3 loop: CASSQTSAWELFF. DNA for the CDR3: TGCGCCAGCAGCCAAACTAGCGCCTGGGAGCTGTTTTTT.

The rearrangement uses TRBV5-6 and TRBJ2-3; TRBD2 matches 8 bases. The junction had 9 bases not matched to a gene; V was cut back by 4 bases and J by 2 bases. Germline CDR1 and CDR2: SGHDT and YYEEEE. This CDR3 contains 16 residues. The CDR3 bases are TGTGCCAGCAGCCCGCCCGGGGGGGCCCTCACAGATACGCAGTATTTT. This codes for CASSPPGGALTDTQYF.

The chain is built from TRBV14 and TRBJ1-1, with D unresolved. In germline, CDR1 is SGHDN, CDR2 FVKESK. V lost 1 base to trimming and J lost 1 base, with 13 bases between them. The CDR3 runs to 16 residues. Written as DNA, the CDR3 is TGTGCCAGCAGCCAAGTCATGTTGCTGAGGAACACTGAAGCTTTCTTT. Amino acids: CASSQVMLLRNTEAFF.

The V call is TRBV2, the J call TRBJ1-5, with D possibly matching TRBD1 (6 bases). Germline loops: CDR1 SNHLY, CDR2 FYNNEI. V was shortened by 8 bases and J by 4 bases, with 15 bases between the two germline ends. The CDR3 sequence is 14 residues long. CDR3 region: CASEGGEPNQPQHF. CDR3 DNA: TGTGCCAGCGAGGGGGGGGAACCGAATCAGCCCCAGCATTTT.

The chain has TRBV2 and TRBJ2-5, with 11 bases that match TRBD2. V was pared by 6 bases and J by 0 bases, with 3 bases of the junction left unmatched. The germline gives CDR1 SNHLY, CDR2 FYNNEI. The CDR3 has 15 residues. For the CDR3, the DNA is TGTGCCAGCAGGCAGACTAGCGGGAACCAAGAGACCCAGTACTTC. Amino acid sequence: CASRQTSGNQETQYF.

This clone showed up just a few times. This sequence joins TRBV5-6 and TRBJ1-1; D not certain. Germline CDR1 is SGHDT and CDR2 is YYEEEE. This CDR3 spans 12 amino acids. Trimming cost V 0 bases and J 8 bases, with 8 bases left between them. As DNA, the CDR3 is TGTGCCAGCAGCTTGGATTACATAGAAGCTTTCTTT. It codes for CASSLDYIEAFF.

Here the CDR3 reads CASSQDRGMETQYF. As DNA, the CDR3 is TGTGCCAGCAGTCAGGACAGGGGCATGGAGACCCAGTACTTC. The genes are TRBV6-6 and TRBJ2-5, with 9 positions matching TRBD1. The CDR3 extends over 14 amino acids. Germline CDR1 reads MNHNY; CDR2 reads SVGAGI (reference sequence). The V and J ends lost 5 bases and 5 bases, in that order; junction bases with no gene match: 6.

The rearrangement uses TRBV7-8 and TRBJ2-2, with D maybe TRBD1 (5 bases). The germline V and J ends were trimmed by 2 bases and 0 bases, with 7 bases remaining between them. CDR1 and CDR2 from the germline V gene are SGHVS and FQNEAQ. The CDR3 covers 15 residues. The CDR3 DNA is TGTGCCAGCAGCTTATTAGGGGCGAACACCGGGGAGCTGTTTTTT. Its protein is CASSLLGANTGELFF.

This CDR3 is CASSVASGGGPDTQYF. Here the CDR3 DNA reads TGTGCCAGCAGCGTAGCTAGCGGGGGGGGTCCAGATACGCAGTATTTT. V gene TRBV9 combines with J gene TRBJ2-3; 12 bases match TRBD2. The J segment lost 4 bases and the V segment lost 0 bases, leaving 3 bases of the junction unmatched. This CDR3 has 16 residues. Germline CDR1 and CDR2: SGDLS and YYNGEE.

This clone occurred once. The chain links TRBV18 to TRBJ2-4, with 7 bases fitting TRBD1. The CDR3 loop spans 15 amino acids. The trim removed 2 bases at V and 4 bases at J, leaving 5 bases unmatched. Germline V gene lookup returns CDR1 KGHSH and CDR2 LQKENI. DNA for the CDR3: TGTGCCAGCTCACCAGGTCCGGGACAGAAAAACATTCAGTACTTC. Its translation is CASSPGPGQKNIQYF.

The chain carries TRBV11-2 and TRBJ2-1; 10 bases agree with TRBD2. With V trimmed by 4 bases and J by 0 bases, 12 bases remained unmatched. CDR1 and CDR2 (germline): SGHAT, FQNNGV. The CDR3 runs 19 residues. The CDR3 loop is CASSSPPSGGFRSYNEQFF. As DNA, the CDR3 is TGTGCCAGCAGCTCACCCCCTAGCGGGGGATTTCGCTCCTACAATGAGCAGTTCTTC.

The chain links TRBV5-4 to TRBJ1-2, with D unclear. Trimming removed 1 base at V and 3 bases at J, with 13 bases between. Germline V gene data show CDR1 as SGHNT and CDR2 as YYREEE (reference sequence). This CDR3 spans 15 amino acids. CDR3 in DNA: TGTGCCAGCAGCTTGCGGTCGTATCTAGACTATGGCTACACCTTC. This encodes CASSLRSYLDYGYTF.

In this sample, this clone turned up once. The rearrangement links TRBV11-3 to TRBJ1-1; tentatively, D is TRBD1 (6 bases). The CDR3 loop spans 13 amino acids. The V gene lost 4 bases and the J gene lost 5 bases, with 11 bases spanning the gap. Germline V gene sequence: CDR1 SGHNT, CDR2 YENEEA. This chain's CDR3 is CASSYRVGTEAFF. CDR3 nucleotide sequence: TGTGCCAGCAGCTACAGGGTCGGGACTGAAGCTTTCTTT.

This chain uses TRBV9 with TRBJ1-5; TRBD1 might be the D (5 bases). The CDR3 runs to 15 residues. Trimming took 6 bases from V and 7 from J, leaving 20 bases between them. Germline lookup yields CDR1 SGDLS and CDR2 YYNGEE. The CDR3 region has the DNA TGTGCCAGCACCCCCTCGGACATACGGCGCCAGCCCCAGCATTTT. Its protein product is CASTPSDIRRQPQHF.